The rows below give T cell receptor beta chains drawn from one sample of a study of PD-1 blockade in classical Hodgkin lymphoma. The repertoire was sequenced with immunoSEQ multiplex PCR; TCRdb's copy has only in-frame clones and lacks some. Here the sample spans about 39,000 clones, over 75% being singletons. Material: peripheral blood mononuclear cells (PBMCs), obtained before the fourth cycle of nivolumab. These receptor sequences come from a human donor with classical Hodgkin lymphoma. Each CDR3 is given with its conserved first and last residue. Fields, in order: V gene, D gene, J gene, clone size, CDR3 DNA, CDR3 protein. The D gene is left open where the match is weak. For some rows the clone size is stated as once, few or many, or as a class when expanded; others skip it.

v_gene: TRBV6-4; d_gene: NA; j_gene: TRBJ2-2; abundance: NA; CDR3nt: TGTGCCAGCAGTGACCCGACAGCCACCGGGGAGCTGTTTTTT; CDR3aa: CASSDPTATGELFF
v_gene: TRBV4-3; d_gene: NA; j_gene: TRBJ1-2; abundance: NA; CDR3nt: TGCGCCAGCAGCCCGCAGGAGGACTATGGCTACACCTTC; CDR3aa: CASSPQEDYGYTF
v_gene: TRBV5-5; d_gene: TRBD1; j_gene: TRBJ1-5; abundance: NA; CDR3nt: TGTGCCAGCAGCCCGGACAGGGTCAATCAGCCCCAGCATTTT; CDR3aa: CASSPDRVNQPQHF
v_gene: TRBV6-6; d_gene: NA; j_gene: TRBJ1-2; abundance: NA; CDR3nt: TGTGCCAGCAGTGTGGACGGCAACTATGGCTACACCTTC; CDR3aa: CASSVDGNYGYTF
v_gene: TRBV5-8; d_gene: TRBD1; j_gene: TRBJ2-3; abundance: once; CDR3nt: TGTGCCACCGCACTTGGCACAGGGGTAGGCACAGATACGCAGTATTTT; CDR3aa: CATALGTGVGTDTQYF
v_gene: TRBV2; d_gene: NA; j_gene: TRBJ2-2; abundance: NA; CDR3nt: TGTGCCAGCAGTGCGGCCCGGCCTCGGAGCACCGGGGAGCTGTTTTTT; CDR3aa: CASSAARPRSTGELFF
v_gene: TRBV6-5; d_gene: TRBD2; j_gene: TRBJ2-5; abundance: NA; CDR3nt: TGTGCCAGCAGCCCCTCCGGAGCGGGGGGGTGGACCCAGTACTTC; CDR3aa: CASSPSGAGGWTQYF
v_gene: TRBV6-6; d_gene: TRBD1; j_gene: TRBJ2-2; abundance: large; CDR3nt: TGTGCCAGCAGGGACGGGACAGGGGGATTGGCCGGGGAGCTGTTTTTT; CDR3aa: CASRDGTGGLAGELFF
v_gene: TRBV11-1; d_gene: TRBD2; j_gene: TRBJ2-7; abundance: NA; CDR3nt: TGTGCCAGCAGCTTCCGCGGGGGCTCCTACGAGCAGTACTTC; CDR3aa: CASSFRGGSYEQYF
v_gene: TRBV10-3; d_gene: TRBD1; j_gene: TRBJ2-2; abundance: NA; CDR3nt: TGTGCCATCAGTGGACAGGGGGTGAACACCGGGGAGCTGTTTTTT; CDR3aa: CAISGQGVNTGELFF
v_gene: TRBV7-2; d_gene: NA; j_gene: TRBJ2-5; abundance: NA; CDR3nt: TGTGCCAGCAGCTCGAGGACAGCTAAGGGAGAGACCCAGTACTTC; CDR3aa: CASSSRTAKGETQYF
v_gene: TRBV7-8; d_gene: NA; j_gene: TRBJ1-2; abundance: NA; CDR3nt: TGTGCCAGCAGCTTAGTACTAGATTCCTATGGCTACACCTTC; CDR3aa: CASSLVLDSYGYTF
v_gene: TRBV4-1; d_gene: NA; j_gene: TRBJ2-7; abundance: once; CDR3nt: TGCGCCAGCAGCCAAGATATCATCTGGCCCCAGCAGTACTTC; CDR3aa: CASSQDIIWPQQYF
v_gene: TRBV29-1; d_gene: NA; j_gene: TRBJ1-2; abundance: NA; CDR3nt: TGCAGCATTGAGTCGGGTTATGGCTACACCTTC; CDR3aa: CSIESGYGYTF
v_gene: TRBV7-9; d_gene: NA; j_gene: TRBJ1-2; abundance: NA; CDR3nt: TGTGCCAGCAGCTTGGCGACCGGGGCCCGCGGACACTACACCTTC; CDR3aa: CASSLATGARGHYTF
v_gene: TRBV6-5; d_gene: NA; j_gene: TRBJ2-3; abundance: NA; CDR3nt: TGTGCCAGCCGGGTAATTGGGGCAGATACGCAGTATTTT; CDR3aa: CASRVIGADTQYF
v_gene: TRBV6-1; d_gene: NA; j_gene: TRBJ2-3; abundance: NA; CDR3nt: TGTGCCAGCAGGTCATCAGATACGCAGTATTTT; CDR3aa: CASRSSDTQYF
v_gene: TRBV28; d_gene: TRBD1; j_gene: TRBJ1-4; abundance: NA; CDR3nt: TGTGCCAGCAGTCCTCGCCCGGACAGGGGTGAAAAACTGTTTTTT; CDR3aa: CASSPRPDRGEKLFF
v_gene: TRBV9; d_gene: NA; j_gene: TRBJ1-4; abundance: NA; CDR3nt: TGTGCCAGCAGCCCCTCGGGGGGGGCGGGAGATGAAAAACTGTTTTTT; CDR3aa: CASSPSGGAGDEKLFF
v_gene: TRBV19; d_gene: NA; j_gene: TRBJ1-1; abundance: NA; CDR3nt: TGTGCCAGTAGTAAAGGACAGACTCTGGAAGCTTTCTTT; CDR3aa: CASSKGQTLEAFF
v_gene: TRBV27; d_gene: TRBD2; j_gene: TRBJ2-2; abundance: NA; CDR3nt: TGTGCCAGCAGTTTTAAGGCGGGGGGGCCGATCGGGGAGCTGTTTTTT; CDR3aa: CASSFKAGGPIGELFF
v_gene: TRBV27; d_gene: TRBD1; j_gene: TRBJ1-5; abundance: NA; CDR3nt: TGTGCCAGCAGATTCCAGGGGGCTGATCAGCCCCAGCATTTT; CDR3aa: CASRFQGADQPQHF
v_gene: TRBV11-3; d_gene: NA; j_gene: TRBJ1-4; abundance: NA; CDR3nt: TGTGCCAGCAGGAGGTCTCCTTCTGAAAAACTGTTTTTT; CDR3aa: CASRRSPSEKLFF
v_gene: TRBV19; d_gene: NA; j_gene: TRBJ2-3; abundance: NA; CDR3nt: TGTGCCAGTAGGTCGGCGCCAAACACAGATACGCAGTATTTT; CDR3aa: CASRSAPNTDTQYF
v_gene: TRBV6-1; d_gene: NA; j_gene: TRBJ1-1; abundance: NA; CDR3nt: TGTGCCAGCAGTGCCCAGGGGATGAACACTGAAGCTTTCTTT; CDR3aa: CASSAQGMNTEAFF